The text below deals with one T cell receptor beta chain. Its antigen is as yet unknown. This CDR3 spans 15 amino acids. V dropped 3 bases and J dropped 2 bases, with 10 bases sitting between them. In germline, CDR1 is LNHDA, CDR2 SQIVND (reference sequence). These data originate in a study of blood T cells in healthy people across ages. Study-level background: Template switching caught about one barcoded beta molecule for each two T cells. Whole-study results and caveats: A greater number of naive CD4+ cells and higher diversity distinguished long-lived donors from aged donors.

Next came a second PCR, run for roughly 6 to 11 cycles, which used a sample-barcoded 5' primer along with a J-beta primer mix. Samples each returned at least 2.5 million CDR3-containing paired-end reads. TCRdb reprocessed the 5' RACE reads with MiXCR, giving one entry per CDR3 protein. Found here are around 1,900,000 distinct CDR3 sequences, around 42% of them singletons; the top ten hold 20% to 25%. Individuals who donated were healthy Caucasians from Russia aged roughly 6 to 100. The TCR comes from a human donor in good health. The chain recombines TRBV19 with TRBJ2-2, with D possibly being TRBD1 (6 bases). Material for sequencing was blood. The CDR3: CASSMRTDNTGELFF. DNA of the CDR3: TGTGCCAGTAGTATGCGGACAGACAACACCGGGGAGCTGTTTTTT.